This T cell receptor (beta chain) was observed in a study of T cell repertoires in cytomegalovirus infection. Study-wide points: Dominant in the ex vivo response were TCR beta clonotypes restricted by HLA-C and specific for CMV.

This CDR3 is built from 13 residues. J lost 5 bases, V lost 8 bases, and 7 bases had no gene match. As concerns this clonotype: Its antigen remains unknown.

A single record per CDR3 protein comes from TCRdb applying MiXCR to the reads. The data show some 600,000 distinct CDR3 sequences, 24% seen once. This TCR was recovered from a human donor in good health (CMV status not recorded). Some clones in this sample may be carry-over from other donors' samples. The sample taken for sequencing was CD8+ T cells from PBMCs. J is TRBJ2-3 and V is TRBV12-3 or TRBV12-4; 7 bases align to TRBD1. This CDR3 reads CASAQGVKDTQYF. The CDR3 nucleotides are TGTGCCAGCGCCCAGGGGGTAAAAGATACGCAGTATTTT.